This T cell receptor (beta chain) was sequenced in a study of blood T cell repertoires in COVID-19. For the study at large: Researchers got acute and convalescent COVID-19 samples from the United States, Italy and Spain. The analysed material was cDNA or gDNA that came from T cells, B-cell-depleted T cells, or PBMCs.

The authors' processing: Amplified reference gene primers provided the basis for estimating nucleated cell counts. This table comes from immunoSEQ multiplex PCR, and its TCRdb copy is limited to in-frame clones, with some not included. V and J calls and clone size are copied from that table; D and trimming were computed from the DNA. The data hold around 120,000 clones, with roughly 79% observed a single time. The sample taken for sequencing was peripheral blood. The TCR originated in a human donor in a cohort sampled during active COVID-19.

CDR3 region: CASRSDRSHTGELFF. The DNA for the CDR3 is TGTGCCAGCAGGTCGGACAGATCTCACACCGGGGAGCTGTTTTTT. This chain connects TRBV27 to TRBJ2-2, with a tentative D call TRBD1 (6 bases). Germline V gives CDR1 MNHEY, CDR2 SMNVEV (reference sequence). The CDR3 totals 15 residues. With 6 bases removed from V and 3 bases from J, the gap between germline ends came to 14 bases.